The next 10 T cell receptor beta chains were all read from a single sample in a study of shared clonotypes between healthy human individuals. Profiled with immunoSEQ multiplex PCR; TCRdb holds only in-frame clones, not every one. The table shows about 2.1 million clones, with under 95% occurring only once. Naivety among CD8 cells was defined by CD45RO negativity and positive CCR7 selection, thereby excluding terminally differentiated effector memory CD45RA+ cells. The material sequenced was naive CD8+ T cells from PBMCs. All receptors derive from a man aged 18 to 30 in good health. Some clones in this sample may be carry-over from other donors' samples.

Points on this clone: The sample has other DNA sequences that encode this CDR3 too. The V call is TRBV7-9, the J call TRBJ2-7, with 9 bases that match TRBD1. Germline loops: CDR1 SEHNR, CDR2 FQNEAQ (reference sequence). V trimming: 5 bases; J trimming: 2 bases; junction bases outside the gene matches: 4. This CDR3 contains 14 residues. The CDR3 here is CASSPRDRAYEQYF. DNA of the CDR3: TGTGCCAGCAGCCCACGGGACAGGGCCTACGAGCAGTACTTC.

The V call is TRBV7-9, the J call TRBJ2-1; D ambiguous. Germline V gene sequence: CDR1 SEHNR, CDR2 FQNEAQ (reference sequence). V was pared by 5 bases and J by 2 bases, with 16 bases between. The CDR3 has 16 residues. As DNA, the CDR3 is TGTGCCAGCAGCGTCGACTGGTCTATCGCCTACAATGAGCAGTTCTTC. This gives the protein CASSVDWSIAYNEQFF.

The chain has TRBV6-5 and TRBJ1-5; D remains ambiguous. With 0 bases removed from V and 6 bases from J, the gap between germline ends came to 9 bases. This CDR3 spans 14 amino acids. The germline gives CDR1 MNHEY, CDR2 SVGAGI. DNA of the CDR3: TGTGCCAGCAGTTACTCTCCCTTGTCTCAGCCCCAGCATTTT. This codes for CASSYSPLSQPQHF.

This chain links TRBV9 with TRBJ1-3; D call uncertain. The germline gives CDR1 SGDLS, CDR2 YYNGEE. The V end was cut by 4 bases, the J end by 0 bases, with 17 bases between. The CDR3 has 17 residues. The CDR3 coding sequence is TGTGCCAGCAGCCCCCGGGCCCAAGTGGGCTCTGGAAACACCATATATTTT. This sequence encodes CASSPRAQVGSGNTIYF.

The chain employs TRBV9 and TRBJ2-1; 10 nucleotides line up with TRBD2. The CDR3 runs 17 residues. Germline trimming cut 4 bases from V and 2 bases from J; bases unmatched to any gene: 9. From germline, CDR1 is SGDLS and CDR2 YYNGEE. As DNA, the CDR3 is TGTGCCAGCAGCTCCCACATCAGCGGGAGGGCCTACAATGAGCAGTTCTTC. This sequence encodes CASSSHISGRAYNEQFF.

V usage is TRBV19 and J usage is TRBJ2-7, with D tentatively TRBD2 (6 bases). The CDR3 totals 15 residues. Germline V gene sequence: CDR1 LNHDA, CDR2 SQIVND (reference sequence). Deletions cut 3 bases from V and 0 bases from J, with 12 bases between. The CDR3 sequence: CASSMRDVSSYEQYF. CDR3 nucleotides: TGTGCCAGTAGTATGCGGGACGTGAGCTCCTACGAGCAGTACTTC.

The rearrangement joins TRBV19 to TRBJ2-7, with 12 nucleotides matching TRBD1. V trimming: 5 bases; J trimming: 5 bases; junction bases outside the gene matches: 4. CDR1 and CDR2 (germline): LNHDA, SQIVND (reference sequence). The CDR3 contains 14 residues. This CDR3 is CASSPGTGGNEQYF. The CDR3 region has the DNA TGTGCCAGTAGTCCTGGGACAGGGGGCAACGAGCAGTACTTC. The full variable domain, rest sourced from reference TRBV19 and TRBJ2-7, is DGGITQSPKYLFRKEGQNVTLSCEQNLNHDAMYWYRQDPGQGLRLIYYSQIVNDFQKGDIAEGYSVSREKKESFPLTVTSAQKNPTAFYLCASSPGTGGNEQYFGPGTRLTVT.

This clone showed up just a few times. Within the sample, other DNA sequences also encode this same CDR3. J is TRBJ1-1 and V is TRBV14; D call uncertain. V dropped 0 bases and J dropped 5 bases, with 7 bases sitting between them. Germline V gives CDR1 SGHDN, CDR2 FVKESK. The CDR3 contains 13 residues. This CDR3 is CASSQDRGTEAFF. The CDR3 nucleotides read TGTGCCAGCAGCCAAGACCGAGGGACTGAAGCTTTCTTT.

CDR3 protein: CASSLLGLGELFF. The CDR3 DNA sequence: TGTGCCAGCAGTTTACTCGGGCTCGGGGAGCTGTTTTTT. V is TRBV27 and J is TRBJ2-2; D is unclear. V gave up 2 bases and J gave up 7 bases, with 8 bases separating them. CDR3 length: 13 amino acids. Germline CDR1 and CDR2: MNHEY and SMNVEV (reference sequence).

The chain has TRBV7-9 and TRBJ2-1, with D unclear. CDR1 SEHNR and CDR2 FQNEAQ come from the germline V gene (reference sequence). The CDR3 consists of 13 residues. With 5 bases removed from V and 8 bases from J, the gap between germline ends came to 13 bases. CDR3 protein: CASSPYLGDEQFF. CDR3 coding DNA: TGTGCCAGCAGCCCTTACCTAGGCGATGAGCAGTTCTTC.